Below, 7 T cell receptor beta chains from the same sample are listed, as sequenced in a study of control samples from healthy donors and cancer patients. TCRdb keeps only in-frame clones here, not all; method: immunoSEQ multiplex PCR. The data show tens of thousands of clones, about 86% seen once. Source material: PBMCs. These receptors all come from a woman aged 45-65 years with lung cancer.

The V call is TRBV6-5, the J call TRBJ2-7; D might be TRBD1 or TRBD2, each matching 6 bases. From germline, CDR1 is MNHEY and CDR2 SVGAGI. Trimming took off 2 bases at V and 0 bases at J, with 11 bases between the two ends. The CDR3 totals 15 residues. CDR3 nucleotide sequence: TGTGCCAGCAGTTACAGGGGGGCCGGCTCCTACGAGCAGTACTTC. This translates into CASSYRGAGSYEQYF.

The J gene is TRBJ2-2, the V gene TRBV11-3; 8 bases align to TRBD1. The trim removed 5 bases at V and 7 bases at J, leaving 6 bases unmatched. The CDR3 loop spans 14 amino acids. Looked up from germline, CDR1 is SGHNT and CDR2 is YENEEA. This CDR3 reads CASSTRTGYGELFF. DNA of the CDR3: TGTGCCAGCAGCACCCGGACAGGGTACGGGGAGCTGTTTTTT.

The chain employs TRBV3-1 (or the pseudogene TRBV3-2) and TRBJ1-5; D is unresolved. The germline V gene has CDR1 LGHDT and CDR2 YNNKEL (reference sequence). V was pared by 1 base and J by 2 bases, with 12 bases between. The CDR3 length is 16 residues. The CDR3 region has the DNA TGTGCCAGCAGCCAAGCAGGTGGGAGGGGCAATCAGCCCCAGCATTTT. Translating it yields CASSQAGGRGNQPQHF.

This clone appeared a single time. J is TRBJ2-1 and V is TRBV6-6; D not certain. Deletions cut 7 bases from V and 3 bases from J, with 10 bases between. The CDR3 covers 13 residues. Germline-derived CDR1 and CDR2 are MNHNY and SVGAGI (reference sequence). This CDR3 is CASTVTLYNEQFF. CDR3 DNA sequence: TGTGCCAGCACTGTGACTCTCTACAATGAGCAGTTCTTC.

The CDR3 region is CSASKGGETQYF. The CDR3 region has the DNA TGCAGTGCTAGTAAGGGGGGGGAGACCCAGTACTTC. V and J are TRBV20-1 and TRBJ2-5, with D maybe TRBD2 (7 bases). The CDR3 spans 12 residues. Germline loops: CDR1 DFQATT, CDR2 SNEGSKA (reference sequence). Trimming removed 3 bases from V and 5 bases from J, with 10 bases in between.

The chain employs TRBV6-6 and TRBJ1-1; 7 bases agree with TRBD1. This CDR3 has 15 residues. In germline, CDR1 is MNHNY, CDR2 SVGAGI (reference sequence). Trimming at V came to 0 bases and at J to 6 bases, leaving 7 bases not matched to a gene. The CDR3 here is CASSYSTGLGAEAFF. The CDR3 coding sequence is TGTGCCAGCAGTTACTCGACAGGGTTGGGCGCTGAAGCTTTCTTT.

This chain links TRBV25-1 with TRBJ2-2, with D maybe TRBD1 (6 bases). Between the trimmed V and J ends, which lost 4 bases and 6 bases, there was a span of 12 bases. This CDR3 is built from 14 residues. The V gene's germline CDR1 is MGHDK and CDR2 SYGVNS. The CDR3 region has the DNA TGTGCCAGCAGTGCCGACAGGTCTGCCGGGGAGCTGTTTTTT. It codes for CASSADRSAGELFF.